This T cell receptor (beta chain) was captured in a study of cytotoxic CD8 clonotypes in ibrutinib-treated CLL. Regarding the study as a whole: Clonality increased at ibrutinib response and stayed stable in sustained remission. At progression, however, it fell back toward baseline.

The CDR3 has 16 amino acids. V trimming: 1 base; J trimming: 7 bases; junction bases outside the gene matches: 9. Germline lookup yields CDR1 LGHNT and CDR2 FRNRAP. Turning to this clone: The antigen remains undetermined.

Clones were sequenced by immunoSEQ multiplex PCR, and TCRdb holds only the in-frame ones, with some missing. Counted here are fewer than 200,000 clones, under 90% occurring once; the ten biggest clones make up under 5.5%. The material was PBMCs, obtained after 24 months of ibrutinib treatment. This sequence was found in a human donor with chronic lymphocytic leukemia. The rearrangement links TRBV12-5 to TRBJ1-2; TRBD1 aligns across 10 bases. CDR3 sequence: CASGLAPGQGLSGYTF. In DNA form, the CDR3 reads TGTGCTAGTGGTTTGGCTCCGGGACAGGGGCTCTCTGGCTACACCTTC.